The 17 T cell receptor beta chains below all came from one sample that was sequenced in a study of blood T cell repertoires in COVID-19. Using immunoSEQ multiplex PCR, the repertoire was profiled, and TCRdb retains in-frame clones only, with some absent. This sample yields about 240,000 clones, of which around 85% are seen a single time; roughly 3% belongs to the top ten. Sequenced sample: peripheral blood. The origin of the receptors is a woman aged 30 to 39 who had recovered from COVID-19.

The chain joins TRBV10-3 to TRBJ2-3; 7 bases fit TRBD2. The V gene's germline CDR1 is ENHRY and CDR2 SYGVKD. The V gene end was trimmed by 6 bases and the J gene end by 2 bases; junction bases not matched to a gene: 5. The CDR3 totals 14 residues. CDR3 nucleotide sequence: TGTGCCATCAGGGGGGGGTCTATCACAGATACGCAGTATTTT. It specifies CAIRGGSITDTQYF.

The chain couples TRBV4-1 to TRBJ2-1; 13 bases map to TRBD2. Trimming cost V 1 base and J 1 base; bases outside gene matches: 7. The length of the CDR3 is 19 residues. Germline lookup yields CDR1 MGHRA and CDR2 YSYEKL. The CDR3 here is CASSQGLAGGSQSYNEQFF. The CDR3 region has the DNA TGCGCCAGCAGCCAAGGACTAGCGGGGGGTAGTCAATCCTACAATGAGCAGTTCTTC.

The chain joins TRBV6-2 or TRBV6-3 to TRBJ1-5; a possible D gene is TRBD1 (5 bases). The length of the CDR3 is 17 residues. Germline CDR1 MNHEY, CDR2 SVGEGT. V lost 0 bases and J 4 bases, leaving 16 bases between the germline ends. CDR3 region: CASSYSPRDGGNQPQHF. CDR3 bases: TGTGCCAGCAGTTACTCGCCGCGGGACGGGGGAAATCAGCCCCAGCATTTT.

This clone came up once. V is TRBV4-1 and J is TRBJ1-1, with D possibly matching TRBD1 (6 bases). The ends were cut back, 0 bases at V and 1 base at J, with 12 bases in the middle. CDR3 length: 16 amino acids. Germline loops: CDR1 MGHRA, CDR2 YSYEKL. The CDR3 DNA sequence: TGCGCCAGCAGCCAAGAGAGTGGGGGCCCGAACACTGAAGCTTTCTTT. The encoded protein is CASSQESGGPNTEAFF.

The V gene is TRBV3-1 (or the pseudogene TRBV3-2), the J gene TRBJ1-5, with D hard to call. The V end was cut by 1 base, the J end by 10 bases, with 11 bases between. CDR1 and CDR2 from the germline V gene are LGHDT and YNNKEL (reference sequence). The length of the CDR3 is 13 residues. The CDR3 sequence: CASSQVAGGPQHF. The CDR3, as DNA: TGTGCCAGCAGCCAAGTCGCAGGAGGCCCCCAGCATTTT.

The V gene is TRBV5-1, the J gene TRBJ2-5, with TRBD1 identical over 9 bases. In germline, CDR1 is SGHRS, CDR2 YFSETQ. There are 15 residues in the CDR3. The ends lost 3 bases at V and 4 bases at J; junction bases unmatched: 7. Written as DNA, the CDR3 is TGCGCCAGCAGCTCCGGGACAGGGAGCAGAGAGACCCAGTACTTC. It encodes CASSSGTGSRETQYF.

V usage is TRBV5-4 and J usage is TRBJ2-3; 9 bases match TRBD1. This CDR3 has 13 residues. The germline V gene encodes CDR1 SGHNT and CDR2 YYREEE (reference sequence). The ends lost 6 bases at V and 5 bases at J; junction bases unmatched: 4. CDR3 protein: CASKQGAVDTQYF. CDR3 bases: TGTGCCAGCAAACAGGGGGCAGTAGATACGCAGTATTTT.

This chain connects TRBV3-1 (or the pseudogene TRBV3-2) to TRBJ1-2; D may be TRBD1 (5 bases). The CDR3 loop spans 15 amino acids. Trimming shortened V by 4 bases and J by 4 bases, and 16 bases separated the two germline ends. CDR1 and CDR2 (germline): LGHDT, YNNKEL (reference sequence). CDR3 loop: CASSPEGRGLYGYTF. The CDR3 DNA is TGTGCCAGCAGCCCAGAAGGGCGGGGACTCTATGGCTACACCTTC.

This chain joins TRBV13 and TRBJ2-3, with 8 bases identical to TRBD2. The CDR3 has 15 residues. CDR1 is PRHDT, CDR2 FYEKMQ, per germline (reference sequence). The J segment lost 4 bases and the V segment lost 4 bases, leaving 7 bases of the junction unmatched. This chain's CDR3 is CASSSRGGGSDTQYF. As DNA, the CDR3 is TGTGCCAGCAGCTCCCGGGGGGGAGGTTCAGATACGCAGTATTTT.

The V gene is TRBV15, the J gene TRBJ2-6, with D uncertain. V was trimmed by 5 bases and J by 2 bases, leaving 7 bases between them. This CDR3 region has 14 residues. Germline CDR1 is LNHNV and CDR2 is YYDKDF (reference sequence). The CDR3 region has the DNA TGTGCCACCAGCTACAGCCCTGGGGCCAACGTCCTGACTTTC. This codes for CATSYSPGANVLTF.

The chain recombines TRBV7-7 with TRBJ2-3; TRBD2 is a possible D gene (7 bases). The V and J ends lost 1 base and 2 bases respectively, with 13 bases between them. The CDR3 is 16 residues long. Germline V gene sequence: CDR1 SSHAT, CDR2 FNYEAQ (reference sequence). CDR3 sequence: CASSLGGGPPTDTQYF. CDR3 sequence (DNA): TGTGCCAGCAGCTTAGGCGGGGGCCCCCCCACAGATACGCAGTATTTT.

The DNA of the CDR3 is TGTGCCAGCAGCCACCGGGACAGGGAATTTTATGGCTACACCTTC. This codes for CASSHRDREFYGYTF. The chain is built from TRBV3-1 (or the pseudogene TRBV3-2) and TRBJ1-2; TRBD1 matches at 9 bases. After removal of 3 bases from V and 5 bases from J, the junction contained 7 bases not matched to a gene. The CDR3 runs to 15 residues. Germline assignment: CDR1 LGHDT and CDR2 YNNKEL (reference sequence).

The J gene is TRBJ2-1, the V gene TRBV5-1; D uncertain. V lost 0 bases and J lost 5, with 3 bases in between. This CDR3 is built from 12 residues. In germline, CDR1 is SGHRS, CDR2 YFSETQ. The DNA for the CDR3 is TGCGCCAGCAGCTTGGACAACAATGAGCAGTTCTTC. Translated: CASSLDNNEQFF.

The chain employs TRBV19 and TRBJ1-5; TRBD1 agrees at 7 bases. This CDR3 region has 14 residues. V was pared by 4 bases and J by 8 bases, with 8 bases of the junction left unmatched. Germline CDR1 and CDR2: LNHDA and SQIVND (reference sequence). CDR3 nucleotide sequence: TGTGCCAGTAGTACCGGACAGGCCTGGGAGCCCCAGCATTTT. This encodes CASSTGQAWEPQHF.

The V and J genes are TRBV6-2 or TRBV6-3 and TRBJ2-2; 11 bases line up with TRBD2. V was clipped by 5 bases and J by 4 bases; unmatched bases: 9. The CDR3 extends over 17 amino acids. CDR1 and CDR2 (germline): MNHEY, SVGEGT. The CDR3 is CASSTNSGGASTGELFF. As DNA, the CDR3 is TGTGCCAGCAGTACAAATAGCGGGGGGGCCAGCACCGGGGAGCTGTTTTTT.

The chain recombines TRBV5-1 with TRBJ2-7; TRBD2 aligns across 7 bases. The CDR3 has 15 residues. Trimming cost V 4 bases and J 3 bases; bases outside gene matches: 10. Germline V gives CDR1 SGHRS, CDR2 YFSETQ. CDR3 in DNA: TGCGCCAGCAGCGCGAGGGGCGGGGGTGACTACGAGCAGTACTTC. It encodes CASSARGGGDYEQYF.

The rearrangement links TRBV5-1 to TRBJ2-1; the D is unclear. Germline V CDR1 and CDR2: SGHRS, YFSETQ. V was shortened by 0 bases and J by 5 bases, with 12 bases between the two germline ends. This CDR3 spans 15 amino acids. The CDR3 nucleotides read TGCGCCAGCAGCTTGGTGGGCTTCGGCGACAATGAGCAGTTCTTC. Translating it yields CASSLVGFGDNEQFF. The full variable domain, in which reference TRBV5-1 and TRBJ2-1 provide the parts outside the CDR3, is KAGVTQTPRYLIKTRGQQVTLSCSPISGHRSVSWYQQTPGQGLQFLFEYFSETQRNKGNFPGRFSGRQFSNSRSEMNVSTLELGDSALYLCASSLVGFGDNEQFFGPGTRLTVL.